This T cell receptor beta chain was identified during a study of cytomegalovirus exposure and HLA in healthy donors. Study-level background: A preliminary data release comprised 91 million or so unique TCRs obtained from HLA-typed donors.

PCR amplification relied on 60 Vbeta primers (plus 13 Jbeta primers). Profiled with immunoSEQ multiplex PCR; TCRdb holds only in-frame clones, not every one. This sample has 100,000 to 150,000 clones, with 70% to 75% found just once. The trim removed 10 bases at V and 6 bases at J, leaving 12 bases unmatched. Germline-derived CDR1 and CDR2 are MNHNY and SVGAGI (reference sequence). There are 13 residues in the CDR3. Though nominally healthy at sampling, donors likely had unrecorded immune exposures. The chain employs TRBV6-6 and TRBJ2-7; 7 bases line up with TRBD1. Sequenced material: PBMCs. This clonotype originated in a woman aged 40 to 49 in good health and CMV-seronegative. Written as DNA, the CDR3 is TGTGCCATCGCCGGGACAGCCCACCCCGAGCAGTACTTC. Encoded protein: CAIAGTAHPEQYF.